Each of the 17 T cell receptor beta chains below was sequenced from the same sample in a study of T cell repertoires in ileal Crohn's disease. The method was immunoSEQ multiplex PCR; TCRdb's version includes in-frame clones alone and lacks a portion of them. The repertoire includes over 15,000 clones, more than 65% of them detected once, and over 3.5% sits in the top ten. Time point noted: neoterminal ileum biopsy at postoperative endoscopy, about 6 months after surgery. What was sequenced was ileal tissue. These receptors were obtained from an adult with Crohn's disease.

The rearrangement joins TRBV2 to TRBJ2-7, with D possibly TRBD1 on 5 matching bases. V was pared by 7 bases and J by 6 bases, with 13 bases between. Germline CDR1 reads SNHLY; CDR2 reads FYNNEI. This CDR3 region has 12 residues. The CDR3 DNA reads TGTGCCAGCAACGAACCGACAGTCGAGCAGTACTTC. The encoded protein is CASNEPTVEQYF.

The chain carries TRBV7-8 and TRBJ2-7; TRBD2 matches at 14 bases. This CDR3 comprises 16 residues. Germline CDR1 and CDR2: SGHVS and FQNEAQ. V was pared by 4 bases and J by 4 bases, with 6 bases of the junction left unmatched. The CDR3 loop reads CASSSRTSGGSYEQYF. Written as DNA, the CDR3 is TGTGCCAGCAGCTCTCGGACTAGCGGGGGGTCATACGAGCAGTACTTC.

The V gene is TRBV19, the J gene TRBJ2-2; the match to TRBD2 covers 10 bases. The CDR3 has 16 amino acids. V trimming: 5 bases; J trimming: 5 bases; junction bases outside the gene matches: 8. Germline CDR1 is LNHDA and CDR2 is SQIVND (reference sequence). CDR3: CASSYGLADYTGELFF. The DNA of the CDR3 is TGTGCCAGTAGTTACGGACTAGCGGATTATACCGGGGAGCTGTTTTTT. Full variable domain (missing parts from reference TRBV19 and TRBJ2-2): DGGITQSPKYLFRKEGQNVTLSCEQNLNHDAMYWYRQDPGQGLRLIYYSQIVNDFQKGDIAEGYSVSREKKESFPLTVTSAQKNPTAFYLCASSYGLADYTGELFFGEGSRLTVL.

CDR3: CASSSPGTGYYEQYF. The DNA of the CDR3 is TGTGCCAGCAGCTCGCCAGGGACAGGTTACTACGAGCAGTACTTC. This rearrangement joins TRBV7-2 to TRBJ2-7; 8 nucleotides align to TRBD1. This CDR3 is 15 amino acids long. Germline V gives CDR1 SGHTA, CDR2 FQGNSA. V shed 4 bases, J shed 3 bases, and the junction held 8 bases outside the gene matches.

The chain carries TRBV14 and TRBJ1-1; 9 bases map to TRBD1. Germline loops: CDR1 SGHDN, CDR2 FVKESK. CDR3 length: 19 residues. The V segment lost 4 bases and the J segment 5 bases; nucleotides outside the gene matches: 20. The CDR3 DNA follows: TGTGCCAGCAGCCGGAGGGGGGACAGGGTTAGGTTCTGGGGAACTGAAGCTTTCTTT. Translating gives CASSRRGDRVRFWGTEAFF.

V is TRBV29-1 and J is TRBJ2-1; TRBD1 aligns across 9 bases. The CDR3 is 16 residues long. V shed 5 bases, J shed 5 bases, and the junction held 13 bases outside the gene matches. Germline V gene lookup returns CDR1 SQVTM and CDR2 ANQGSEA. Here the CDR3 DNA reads TGCAGCGTTTTGGCGCCGGGACAGGGTCGGAACAATGAGCAGTTCTTC. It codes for CSVLAPGQGRNNEQFF.

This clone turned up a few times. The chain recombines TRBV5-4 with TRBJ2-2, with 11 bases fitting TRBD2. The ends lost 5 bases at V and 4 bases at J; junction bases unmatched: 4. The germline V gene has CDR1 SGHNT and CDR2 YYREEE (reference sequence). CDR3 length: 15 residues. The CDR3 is CASSSSGRITGELFF. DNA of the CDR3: TGTGCCAGCAGTTCTAGCGGGAGGATCACCGGGGAGCTGTTTTTT.

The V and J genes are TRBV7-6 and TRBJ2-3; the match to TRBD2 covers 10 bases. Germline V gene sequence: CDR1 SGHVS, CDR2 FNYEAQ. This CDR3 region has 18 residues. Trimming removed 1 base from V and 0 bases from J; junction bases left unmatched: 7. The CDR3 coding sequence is TGTGCCAGCAGCTTAGAGGCTAGCGGGGGAACTAGCACAGATACGCAGTATTTT. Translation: CASSLEASGGTSTDTQYF.

Written as DNA, the CDR3 is TGCGCCAGCAGCAGCGACAGGGCTGGAGAGACCCAGTACTTC. It specifies CASSSDRAGETQYF. V is TRBV5-1 and J is TRBJ2-5, with 7 bases lining up with TRBD1. The CDR3 spans 14 residues. Trimming removed 4 bases from V and 4 bases from J; junction bases left unmatched: 7. Germline loops: CDR1 SGHRS, CDR2 YFSETQ.

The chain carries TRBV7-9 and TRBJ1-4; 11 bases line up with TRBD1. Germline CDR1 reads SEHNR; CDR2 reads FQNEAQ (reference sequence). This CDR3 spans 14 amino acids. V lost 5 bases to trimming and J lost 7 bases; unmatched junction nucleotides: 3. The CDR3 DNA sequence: TGTGCCAGCAGCCGGACAGGGGGCGGTGAAAAACTGTTTTTT. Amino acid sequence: CASSRTGGGEKLFF.

CDR3 coding DNA: TGTGCCTGGACTTTGCGTGGTCCGTACACCTTC. It translates to CAWTLRGPYTF. The chain carries TRBV30 and TRBJ1-2; no reliable D call. With 4 bases removed from V and 11 bases from J, the gap between germline ends came to 14 bases. CDR1 and CDR2 from the germline V gene are GTSNPN and SVGIG (reference sequence). This CDR3 is 11 amino acids long.

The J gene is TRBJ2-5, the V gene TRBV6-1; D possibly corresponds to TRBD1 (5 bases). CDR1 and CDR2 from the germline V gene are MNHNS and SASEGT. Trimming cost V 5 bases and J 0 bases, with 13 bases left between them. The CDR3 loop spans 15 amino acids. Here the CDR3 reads CASSKTPGYQETQYF. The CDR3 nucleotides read TGTGCCAGCAGTAAAACCCCAGGGTACCAAGAGACCCAGTACTTC.

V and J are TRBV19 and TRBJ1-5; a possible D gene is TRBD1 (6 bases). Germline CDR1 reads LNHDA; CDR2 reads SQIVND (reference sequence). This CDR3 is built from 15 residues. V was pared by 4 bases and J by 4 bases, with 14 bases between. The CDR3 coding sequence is TGTGCCAGTAGTAACGACAGGTTGCCTAATCAGCCCCAGCATTTT. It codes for CASSNDRLPNQPQHF.

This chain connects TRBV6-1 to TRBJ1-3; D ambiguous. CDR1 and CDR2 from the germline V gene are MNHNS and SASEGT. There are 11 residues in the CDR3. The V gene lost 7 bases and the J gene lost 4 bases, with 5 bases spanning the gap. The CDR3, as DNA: TGTGCCAGCAAGAGGGGAAACACCATATATTTT. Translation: CASKRGNTIYF.

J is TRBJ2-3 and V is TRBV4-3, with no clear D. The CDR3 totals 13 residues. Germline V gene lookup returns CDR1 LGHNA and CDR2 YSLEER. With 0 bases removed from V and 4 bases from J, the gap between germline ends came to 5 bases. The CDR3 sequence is CASSQERADTQYF. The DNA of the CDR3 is TGCGCCAGCAGCCAAGAAAGAGCAGATACGCAGTATTTT.

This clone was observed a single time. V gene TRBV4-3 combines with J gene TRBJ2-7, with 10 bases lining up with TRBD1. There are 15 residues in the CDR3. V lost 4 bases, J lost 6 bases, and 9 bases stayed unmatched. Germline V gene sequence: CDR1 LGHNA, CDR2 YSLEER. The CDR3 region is CASSLGTGVLSEQYF. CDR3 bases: TGCGCCAGCAGCCTAGGGACAGGGGTTTTGAGCGAGCAGTACTTC.

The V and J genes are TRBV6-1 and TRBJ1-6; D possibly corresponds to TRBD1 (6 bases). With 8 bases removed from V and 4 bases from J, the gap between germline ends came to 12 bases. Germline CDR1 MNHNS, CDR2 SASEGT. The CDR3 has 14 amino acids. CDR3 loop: CASGGQVYNSPLHF. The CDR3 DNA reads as TGTGCCAGCGGGGGCCAGGTTTATAATTCACCCCTCCACTTT.